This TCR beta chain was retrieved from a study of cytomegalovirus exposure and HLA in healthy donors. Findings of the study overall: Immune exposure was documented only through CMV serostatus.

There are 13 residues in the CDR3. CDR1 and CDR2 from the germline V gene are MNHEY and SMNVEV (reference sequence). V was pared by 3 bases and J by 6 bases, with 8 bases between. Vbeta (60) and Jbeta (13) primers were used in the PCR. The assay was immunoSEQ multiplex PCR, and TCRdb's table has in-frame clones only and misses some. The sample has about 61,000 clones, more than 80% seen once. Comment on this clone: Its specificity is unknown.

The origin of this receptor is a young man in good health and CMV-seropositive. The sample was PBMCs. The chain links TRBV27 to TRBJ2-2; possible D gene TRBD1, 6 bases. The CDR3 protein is CASSFGGAGELFF. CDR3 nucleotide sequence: TGTGCCAGCAGTTTTGGGGGCGCCGGGGAGCTGTTTTTT.